This TCR beta chain was captured in a study of blood T cells in healthy people across ages. A second roughly 7 to 12 cycle PCR used barcoded and J-beta primers. TCRdb passed the 5' RACE reads through MiXCR, listing each CDR3 protein once. This table has approximately 580,000 distinct CDR3 sequences, around 24% appearing once. The germline V gene has CDR1 DFQATT and CDR2 SNEGSKA (reference sequence). The CDR3 covers 11 residues. The V and J ends lost 6 bases and 2 bases respectively, with 7 bases between them. In addition, the sample was reused for a study of T cells of mothers and their children.

This sequence was found in a boy aged 5-17 years in good health. J is TRBJ1-2 and V is TRBV20-1; D is undetermined. The source material was blood. In DNA form, the CDR3 reads TGCAGTGCGGGGAGCAACTATGGCTACACCTTC. Amino acids: CSAGSNYGYTF.